Following are 30 T cell receptor beta chains from one sample sequenced in a study of T cell changes during pregnancy in multiple sclerosis. The method was immunoSEQ multiplex PCR; TCRdb's version includes in-frame clones alone and lacks a portion of them. The table includes tens of thousands of clones, about 87% detected once. The sample in question was CD8+ T cells from peripheral blood mononuclear cells, obtained before pregnancy. These receptor sequences come from a female donor with multiple sclerosis, enrolled in a pregnancy study.

V gene TRBV6-1 combines with J gene TRBJ1-4; D is undetermined. Trimming pared 4 bases from V and 0 bases from J, leaving 12 bases between. The germline V gene has CDR1 MNHNS and CDR2 SASEGT. This CDR3 has 16 residues. In nucleotides, the CDR3 is TGTGCCAGCAGTGTTACCTCAGGCTCAACTAATGAAAAACTGTTTTTT. It encodes CASSVTSGSTNEKLFF.

The chain links TRBV27 to TRBJ2-4; D gene unclear. This CDR3 contains 13 residues. The germline V gene has CDR1 MNHEY and CDR2 SMNVEV (reference sequence). Trimming pared 4 bases from V and 0 bases from J, leaving 4 bases between. The CDR3 DNA reads as TGTGCCAGCAGTTACACAGCCAAAAACATTCAGTACTTC. The encoded protein is CASSYTAKNIQYF.

The chain uses TRBV28 and TRBJ1-5, with D maybe TRBD1 (5 bases). CDR3 length: 14 residues. Germline V gene data show CDR1 as MDHEN and CDR2 as SYDVKM. Trimming stripped 10 bases from V and 0 bases from J, with 13 bases between. The CDR3: CATRRGVSNQPQHF. The CDR3 bases are TGTGCCACCCGGAGGGGTGTTAGCAATCAGCCCCAGCATTTT.

The chain is built from TRBV6-1 and TRBJ2-5; TRBD2 matches at 9 bases. The J call is in doubt because the DNA end fits TRBJ2-7 better. Germline-derived CDR1 and CDR2 are MNHNS and SASEGT. The CDR3 length is 15 residues. CDR3 DNA sequence: TGTGCCAGCAGTGAAGCTAGCGGGAGCTCCTACGAGCAGTACTTC. Translating gives CASSEASGSSYEQYF.

The genes are TRBV7-9 and TRBJ2-7; TRBD2 is a possible D gene (6 bases). V gave up 1 base and J gave up 0 bases, with 13 bases separating them. The CDR3 runs 16 residues. CDR1 and CDR2 (germline): SEHNR, FQNEAQ (reference sequence). The CDR3 sequence is CASSLVLGLISYEQYF. DNA of the CDR3: TGTGCCAGCAGCTTAGTCCTGGGACTGATCTCCTACGAGCAGTACTTC. The complete variable domain, with remaining parts taken from reference TRBV7-9 and TRBJ2-7, reads DTGVSQNPRHKITKRGQNVTFRCDPISEHNRLYWYRQTLGQGPEFLTYFQNEAQLEKSRLLSDRFSAERPKGSFSTLEIQRTEQGDSAMYLCASSLVLGLISYEQYFGPGTRLTVT.

This CDR3 is CASRTGFQTDTQYF. The CDR3 bases are TGTGCCAGCAGAACAGGGTTTCAAACAGATACGCAGTATTTT. The J gene is TRBJ2-3, the V gene TRBV27, with D tentatively TRBD1 (6 bases). The length of the CDR3 is 14 residues. The ends were cut back, 6 bases at V and 3 bases at J, with 13 bases in the middle. Germline V gene sequence: CDR1 MNHEY, CDR2 SMNVEV (reference sequence).

The chain has TRBV27 and TRBJ2-7; 7 bases match TRBD1. The length of the CDR3 is 13 residues. CDR1 is MNHEY and CDR2 is SMNVEV in the germline V gene (reference sequence). Unmatched junction bases numbered 4, after V lost 8 bases and J lost 0 bases. The CDR3 sequence is CASGRDSSYEQYF. CDR3 nucleotides: TGTGCCAGCGGTCGGGACAGCTCCTACGAGCAGTACTTC.

In this sample, this clone turned up once. The chain combines TRBV4-1 with TRBJ2-1; 11 nucleotides line up with TRBD2. Trimming took 0 bases from V and 8 from J; bases not matched to a gene: 9. The CDR3 has 17 residues. Germline V gene sequence: CDR1 MGHRA, CDR2 YSYEKL. CDR3 sequence reads: CASSQEGSGRAGDEQFF. CDR3 DNA sequence: TGCGCCAGCAGCCAAGAGGGTAGCGGGAGGGCCGGGGATGAGCAGTTCTTC.

This chain uses TRBV19 with TRBJ1-1, with 7 positions matching TRBD1. After removal of 5 bases from V and 4 bases from J, the junction contained 10 bases not matched to a gene. The CDR3 has 15 amino acids. Germline V lookup: CDR1 LNHDA, CDR2 SQIVND (reference sequence). CDR3 sequence: CASSLTRTGLTEAFF. The CDR3 region has the DNA TGTGCCAGTAGTCTCACCCGGACAGGCCTCACTGAAGCTTTCTTT. The full variable domain, its missing parts supplied by reference TRBV19 and TRBJ1-1, is DGGITQSPKYLFRKEGQNVTLSCEQNLNHDAMYWYRQDPGQGLRLIYYSQIVNDFQKGDIAEGYSVSREKKESFPLTVTSAQKNPTAFYLCASSLTRTGLTEAFFGQGTRLTVV.

This sequence joins TRBV27 and TRBJ2-1; the match to TRBD2 covers 8 bases. This CDR3 has 15 residues. Germline lookup yields CDR1 MNHEY and CDR2 SMNVEV (reference sequence). V dropped 7 bases and J dropped 5; count of bases not matched to a gene: 10. CDR3: CASTPGLGNHNEQFF. The CDR3 coding sequence is TGTGCCAGCACCCCGGGACTAGGGAACCACAATGAGCAGTTCTTC.

V usage is TRBV7-9 and J usage is TRBJ1-1; D is uncertain. Trimming shortened V by 5 bases and J by 3 bases, and 10 bases separated the two germline ends. This CDR3 comprises 13 residues. Per the germline V gene, CDR1 is SEHNR and CDR2 is FQNEAQ (reference sequence). The CDR3 loop reads CASSPWADTEAFF. Here the CDR3 DNA reads TGTGCCAGCAGCCCCTGGGCTGACACTGAAGCTTTCTTT.

V gene TRBV28 combines with J gene TRBJ1-1; D perhaps matches TRBD1 (5 bases). Germline V gene lookup returns CDR1 MDHEN and CDR2 SYDVKM. Trimming took off 6 bases at V and 7 bases at J, with 15 bases between the two ends. This CDR3 has 13 amino acids. In DNA form, the CDR3 reads TGTGCCAGCAGACAAGGGCTGGGGGGTGAAGCTTTCTTT. Its translation: CASRQGLGGEAFF.

This chain joins TRBV6-5 and TRBJ2-7; 10 bases align to TRBD2. CDR3 length equals 16 residues. Unmatched junction bases numbered 5, after V lost 0 bases and J lost 3 bases. CDR1 MNHEY and CDR2 SVGAGI come from the germline V gene. The CDR3 sequence: CASSYSILAGIYEQYF. As DNA, the CDR3 is TGTGCCAGCAGTTACTCCATACTAGCGGGGATCTACGAGCAGTACTTC.

This clone was seen a single time. The gene calls are TRBV28 and TRBJ1-2; 7 bases fit TRBD1. Trimming took 6 bases from V and 1 from J; bases not matched to a gene: 8. This CDR3 region has 15 residues. Germline CDR1 reads MDHEN; CDR2 reads SYDVKM. CDR3 amino acids: CASSETGTVNYGYTF. The CDR3 DNA sequence: TGTGCCAGCAGCGAGACCGGGACAGTTAACTATGGCTACACCTTC.

The J gene is TRBJ1-1, the V gene TRBV2; 10 bases are a match to TRBD1. The germline CDR1 and CDR2 sequences are SNHLY and FYNNEI. The V and J ends lost 10 bases and 0 bases, in that order; junction bases with no gene match: 5. The CDR3 runs 14 residues. CDR3 protein: CATAGTGVNTEAFF. For the CDR3, the DNA is TGTGCCACCGCCGGGACAGGGGTGAACACTGAAGCTTTCTTT.

The chain is built from TRBV4-1 and TRBJ1-2, with D unclear. V dropped 2 bases and J dropped 5 bases, with 21 bases sitting between them. The CDR3 covers 17 residues. Germline V CDR1 and CDR2: MGHRA, YSYEKL. CDR3 region: CASSQTIGEGRRYGYTF. The CDR3 region has the DNA TGCGCCAGCAGCCAAACCATTGGGGAGGGAAGGAGGTATGGCTACACCTTC.

The chain couples TRBV4-3 to TRBJ2-2, with no clear D. The germline V gene encodes CDR1 LGHNA and CDR2 YSLEER. The CDR3 loop spans 14 amino acids. Trimming removed 2 bases at V and 5 bases at J, with 9 bases between. The CDR3 here is CASSQLTSTGELFF. Here the CDR3 DNA reads TGCGCCAGCAGCCAACTAACCTCTACCGGGGAGCTGTTTTTT.

The J gene is TRBJ1-1, the V gene TRBV7-2, with D tentatively TRBD1 (6 bases). The CDR3 length is 14 residues. The germline V gene has CDR1 SGHTA and CDR2 FQGNSA. Trimming stripped 3 bases from V and 4 bases from J, with 12 bases between. In nucleotides, the CDR3 is TGTGCCAGCAGCTTCAGGGGCAGGATCACTGAAGCTTTCTTT. It encodes CASSFRGRITEAFF. The whole variable domain, filled in from reference TRBV7-2 and TRBJ1-1, reads GAGVSQSPSNKVTEKGKDVELRCDPISGHTALYWYRQSLGQGLEFLIYFQGNSAPDKSGLPSDRFSAERTGGSVSTLTIQRTQQEDSAVYLCASSFRGRITEAFFGQGTRLTVV.

This chain links TRBV19 with TRBJ2-1; D is perhaps TRBD1 (5 bases). This CDR3 spans 14 amino acids. The germline V gene encodes CDR1 LNHDA and CDR2 SQIVND (reference sequence). The ends were cut back, 2 bases at V and 2 bases at J, with 7 bases in the middle. The CDR3 coding sequence is TGTGCCAGTAGTATAAAGGACACCTACAATGAGCAGTTCTTC. As protein: CASSIKDTYNEQFF.

The CDR3 sequence is CAISPGLAINEQFF. DNA of the CDR3: TGTGCCATCAGTCCGGGACTAGCAATCAATGAGCAGTTCTTC. The chain recombines TRBV10-3 with TRBJ2-1; 9 bases agree with TRBD2. The CDR3 length is 14 residues. The J segment lost 6 bases and the V segment lost 5 bases, leaving 5 bases of the junction unmatched. CDR1 is ENHRY and CDR2 is SYGVKD in the germline V gene.

The chain combines TRBV7-9 with TRBJ1-6, with TRBD1 as a possible D gene (5 bases). Germline loops: CDR1 SEHNR, CDR2 FQNEAQ (reference sequence). V dropped 4 bases and J dropped 5 bases, with 12 bases sitting between them. This CDR3 is 15 amino acids long. The CDR3: CASSSAEGHNSPLHF. The DNA of the CDR3 is TGTGCCAGCAGCTCCGCGGAGGGGCATAATTCACCCCTCCACTTT.

The chain recombines TRBV6-4 with TRBJ2-5; 8 bases align to TRBD2. Germline assignment: CDR1 MRHNA and CDR2 SNTAGT. V dropped 3 bases and J dropped 3; count of bases not matched to a gene: 6. This CDR3 region has 15 residues. Written as DNA, the CDR3 is TGTGCCAGCAGTGATTTCGCGGGGGGAGAAGAGACCCAGTACTTC. Its protein product is CASSDFAGGEETQYF.

This chain uses TRBV25-1 with TRBJ2-7; perhaps TRBD1 as D (5 bases). V lost 6 bases and J lost 0, with 9 bases in between. CDR3 size: 13 residues. Germline assignment: CDR1 MGHDK and CDR2 SYGVNS. CDR3 amino acids: CASRATASYEQYF. The CDR3, as DNA: TGTGCCAGCAGAGCGACAGCCTCCTACGAGCAGTACTTC.

V usage is TRBV7-9 and J usage is TRBJ2-5; 10 positions agree with TRBD2. V shed 0 bases and J 1 base; nucleotides not matched to a gene: 8. Germline CDR1 SEHNR, CDR2 FQNEAQ (reference sequence). CDR3 size: 18 residues. CDR3 in DNA: TGTGCCAGCAGCTTAGCTCGGAAGGGACTAGCGATCCAAGAGACCCAGTACTTC. This encodes CASSLARKGLAIQETQYF.

The chain employs TRBV2 and TRBJ2-1; TRBD2 agrees at 11 bases. Germline V gene lookup returns CDR1 SNHLY and CDR2 FYNNEI. The CDR3 runs 14 residues. V lost 5 bases, J lost 8 bases, and 5 bases stayed unmatched. CDR3 in amino acids: CASSTSGSIDEQFF. The CDR3 DNA is TGTGCCAGCAGTACTAGCGGGAGTATCGATGAGCAGTTCTTC.

This chain uses TRBV2 with TRBJ2-5; D may be TRBD2 (7 bases). The V gene lost 6 bases and the J gene lost 4 bases, with 24 bases spanning the gap. This CDR3 spans 17 amino acids. The germline V gene has CDR1 SNHLY and CDR2 FYNNEI. The CDR3 region is CASRPVGGAPGGETQYF. The CDR3 DNA sequence: TGTGCCAGCAGGCCCGTGGGGGGGGCCCCGGGGGGAGAGACCCAGTACTTC.

This chain joins TRBV7-2 and TRBJ1-2; tentatively, D is TRBD1 (5 bases). The germline gives CDR1 SGHTA, CDR2 FQGNSA. The CDR3 sequence is 16 residues long. V dropped 5 bases and J dropped 5 bases, with 21 bases sitting between them. The CDR3: CASSPRQSLLTYGYTF. The CDR3 DNA follows: TGTGCCAGCAGCCCACGACAGAGTTTATTGACTTATGGCTACACCTTC.

The chain links TRBV6-1 to TRBJ2-6; D not resolved. Trimming removed 4 bases at V and 0 bases at J, with 13 bases between. Germline V lookup: CDR1 MNHNS, CDR2 SASEGT. This CDR3 comprises 17 residues. CDR3 sequence reads: CASSGELEYSGANVLTF. The CDR3 region has the DNA TGTGCCAGCAGTGGAGAATTGGAGTACTCTGGGGCCAACGTCCTGACTTTC.

The chain links TRBV9 to TRBJ2-2; D unclear. The CDR3 sequence is 15 residues long. Trimming took off 0 bases at V and 0 bases at J, with 6 bases between the two ends. From germline, CDR1 is SGDLS and CDR2 YYNGEE. The CDR3 DNA follows: TGTGCCAGCAGCGTAGGAGTTACGAACACCGGGGAGCTGTTTTTT. Translated, it gives CASSVGVTNTGELFF. Using reference TRBV9 and TRBJ2-2 for the parts outside the CDR3, the full variable domain is DSGVTQTPKHLITATGQRVTLRCSPRSGDLSVYWYQQSLDQGLQFLIQYYNGEERAKGNILERFSAQQFPDLHSELNLSSLELGDSALYFCASSVGVTNTGELFFGEGSRLTVL.

The V gene is TRBV6-6, the J gene TRBJ2-7; D possibly corresponds to TRBD2 (7 bases). V was cut by 0 bases and J by 2 bases, with 11 bases left in between. The CDR3 runs to 15 residues. Germline loops: CDR1 MNHNY, CDR2 SVGAGI (reference sequence). CDR3 residues: CASSYSRGGTYEQYF. In DNA, the CDR3 is TGTGCCAGCAGTTACTCGAGGGGGGGGACCTACGAGCAGTACTTC.